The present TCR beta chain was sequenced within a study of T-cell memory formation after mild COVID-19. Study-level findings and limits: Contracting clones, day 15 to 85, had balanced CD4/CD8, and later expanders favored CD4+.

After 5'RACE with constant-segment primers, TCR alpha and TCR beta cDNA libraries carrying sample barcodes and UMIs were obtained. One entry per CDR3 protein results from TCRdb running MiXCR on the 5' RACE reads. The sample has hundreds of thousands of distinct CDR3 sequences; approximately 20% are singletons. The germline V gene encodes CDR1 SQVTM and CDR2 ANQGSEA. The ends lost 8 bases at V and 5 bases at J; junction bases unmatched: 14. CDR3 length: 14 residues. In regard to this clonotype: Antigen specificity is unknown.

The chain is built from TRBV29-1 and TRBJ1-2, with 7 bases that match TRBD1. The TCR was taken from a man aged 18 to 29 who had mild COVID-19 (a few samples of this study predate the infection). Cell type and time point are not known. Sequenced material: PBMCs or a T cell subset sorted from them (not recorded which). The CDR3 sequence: CSSSDRPRGYGYTF. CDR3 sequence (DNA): TGCAGCTCTTCGGACAGGCCAAGGGGGTATGGCTACACCTTC.